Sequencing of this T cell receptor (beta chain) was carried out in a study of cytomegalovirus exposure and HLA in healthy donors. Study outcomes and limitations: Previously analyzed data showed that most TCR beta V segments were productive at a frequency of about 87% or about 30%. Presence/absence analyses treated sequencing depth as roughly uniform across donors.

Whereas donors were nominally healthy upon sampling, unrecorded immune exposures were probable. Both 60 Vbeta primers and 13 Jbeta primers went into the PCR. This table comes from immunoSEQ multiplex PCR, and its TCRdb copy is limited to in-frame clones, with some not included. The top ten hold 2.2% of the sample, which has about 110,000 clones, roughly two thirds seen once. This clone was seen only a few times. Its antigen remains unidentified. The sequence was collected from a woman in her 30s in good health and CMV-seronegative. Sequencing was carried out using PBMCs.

CDR3 in DNA: TGCGCCAGCAGCTTTTTAACAAGCGGGAGTTCGGGTGAGCAGTTCTTC. Translating it yields CASSFLTSGSSGEQFF. This rearrangement joins TRBV5-1 to TRBJ2-1; 8 nucleotides match TRBD2. CDR1 and CDR2 (germline): SGHRS, YFSETQ. J lost 9 bases, V lost 2 bases, and 13 bases had no gene match. This CDR3 contains 16 residues.